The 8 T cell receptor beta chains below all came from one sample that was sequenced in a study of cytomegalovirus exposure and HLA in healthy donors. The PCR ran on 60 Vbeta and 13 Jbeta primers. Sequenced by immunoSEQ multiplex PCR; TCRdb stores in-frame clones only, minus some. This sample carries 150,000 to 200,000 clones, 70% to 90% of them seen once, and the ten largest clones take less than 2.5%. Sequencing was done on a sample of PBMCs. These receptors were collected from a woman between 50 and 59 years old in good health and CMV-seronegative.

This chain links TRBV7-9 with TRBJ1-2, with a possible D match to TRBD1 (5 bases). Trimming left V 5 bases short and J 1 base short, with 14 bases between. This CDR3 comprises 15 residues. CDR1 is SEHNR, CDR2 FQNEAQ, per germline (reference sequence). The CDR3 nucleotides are TGTGCCAGCAGCGTAAAAGAACAGGTTAACTATGGCTACACCTTC. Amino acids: CASSVKEQVNYGYTF.

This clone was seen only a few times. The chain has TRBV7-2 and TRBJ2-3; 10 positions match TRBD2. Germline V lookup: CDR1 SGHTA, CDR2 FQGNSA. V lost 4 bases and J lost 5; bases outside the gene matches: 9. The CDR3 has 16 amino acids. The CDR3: CASSSRLAGARDTQYF. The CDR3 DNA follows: TGTGCCAGCAGCTCCCGACTAGCGGGTGCTAGAGATACGCAGTATTTT.

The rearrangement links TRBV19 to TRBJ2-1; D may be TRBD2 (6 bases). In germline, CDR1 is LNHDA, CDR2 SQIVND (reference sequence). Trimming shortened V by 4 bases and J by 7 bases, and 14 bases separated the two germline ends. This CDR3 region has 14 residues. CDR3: CASSKLGGLNEQFF. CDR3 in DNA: TGTGCCAGTAGTAAGTTGGGGGGTCTGAATGAGCAGTTCTTC.

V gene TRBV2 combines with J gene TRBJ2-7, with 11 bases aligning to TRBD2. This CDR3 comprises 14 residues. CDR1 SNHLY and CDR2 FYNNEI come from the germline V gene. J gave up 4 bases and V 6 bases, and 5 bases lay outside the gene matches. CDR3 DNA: TGTGCCAGCAGGGCTAGCGGGAGGACTTACGAGCAGTACTTC. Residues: CASRASGRTYEQYF. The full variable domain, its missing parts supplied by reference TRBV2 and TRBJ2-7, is EPEVTQTPSHQVTQMGQEVILRCVPISNHLYFYWYRQILGQKVEFLVSFYNNEISEKSEIFDDQFSVERPDGSNFTLKIRSTKLEDSAMYFCASRASGRTYEQYFGPGTRLTVT.

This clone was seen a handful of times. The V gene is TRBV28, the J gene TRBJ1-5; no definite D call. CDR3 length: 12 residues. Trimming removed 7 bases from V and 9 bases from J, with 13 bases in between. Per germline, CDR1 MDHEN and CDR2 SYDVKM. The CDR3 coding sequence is TGTGCCAGCACGGAGCCCCCGGGGCCCCAGCATTTT. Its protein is CASTEPPGPQHF.

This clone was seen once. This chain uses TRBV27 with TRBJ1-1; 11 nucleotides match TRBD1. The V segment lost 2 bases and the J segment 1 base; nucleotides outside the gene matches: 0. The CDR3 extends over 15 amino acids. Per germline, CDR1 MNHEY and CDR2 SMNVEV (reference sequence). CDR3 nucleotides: TGTGCCAGCAGTTTAGGGACAGGGGGGAACACTGAAGCTTTCTTT. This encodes CASSLGTGGNTEAFF.

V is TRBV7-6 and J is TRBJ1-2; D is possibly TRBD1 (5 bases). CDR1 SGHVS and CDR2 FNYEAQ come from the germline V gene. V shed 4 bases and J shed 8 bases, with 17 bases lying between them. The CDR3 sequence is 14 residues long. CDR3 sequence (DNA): TGTGCCAGCAGCTCCCCTGGGCAGGGTGGGGGCTACACCTTC. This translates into CASSSPGQGGGYTF.

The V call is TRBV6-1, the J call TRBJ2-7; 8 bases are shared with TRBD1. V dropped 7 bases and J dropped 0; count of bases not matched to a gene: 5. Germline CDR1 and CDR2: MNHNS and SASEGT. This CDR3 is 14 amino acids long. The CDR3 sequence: CASTRTGSSYEQYF. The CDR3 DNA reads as TGTGCCAGCACCCGGACAGGGAGCTCCTACGAGCAGTACTTC.